One T cell receptor (beta chain) is described in this entry. The specificity of this receptor is unknown. No per-base quality is available; no much larger clone lies one base away. The CDR3 regions of human TCRbeta chains were analyzed by immunosequencing. As for how the authors treated the data: TCRs in the repertoires were matched against a reference library of SARS-CoV-2-specific TCRs that had been generated with the MIRA antigen-specificity platform. Breadth meant the fraction of unique TCRs that were SARS-CoV-2-associated, whereas depth meant the fraction of total T cells that were SARS-CoV-2-associated. Using the MIRA data, every spike-specific TCR was mapped to the spike region that the TCR reacted to and assigned to either a CD4 or a CD8 class. Log10-transformed breadth and depth values were compared by one-way ANOVA with Sidak's multiple comparisons tests. Sourced from immuneACCESS, this table was stored by TCRdb with only in-frame sequences that have V and J called. A share of the clones is absent; for the studies checked, an unresolved V gene accounts for under half, and the remainder has no known explanation. For V, J and clone size, that table is used; D and trimming come from the DNA. The table for this sample lists some 150,000 clones; 75% to 90% of them were counted only once. Together, the top ten hold about 3.8% of the sample.

The germline V end is reduced by 4 bases and the J end by 10 bases; junction bases left unmatched: 9. As encoded in the germline V gene (reference sequence), CDR1 is LGHDT while CDR2 is YNNKEL. Including cysteine and phenylalanine, the CDR3 has 16 amino acids. The sequence is cut down to CDR3 DNA, 48 bases in frame from base 1. This specimen's time point label, per the study, means: baseline before first vaccination. The sample's treatment or condition, from its label and the paper: meningococcal conjugate vaccine given as trial control. Vaccinee samples were obtained from the UK trials COV001 and COV002, which included a single-blind randomized controlled phase 2/3 trial of AZD1222 (ChAdOx1 nCoV-19) in healthy adults. For TCRbeta chain sequencing, PBMC samples from trial participants were taken at day 0 and at day 28 after the second dose. This entry comes from a study of T cell responses to AZD1222 COVID-19 vaccine (dated by TCRdb to the early 2020s). General notes on the study: A total of approximately 250 trial participants underwent TCR sequencing, of whom 200 to 220 had received two doses of AZD1222 and 26 had received two doses of the MenACWY control vaccine. Trial participants were enrolled by age into subgroups of 18-55, 56-69 and 70-plus years, and around 150, 28 and 57 TCR-sequenced participants, respectively, were included in these subgroups.

Findings and caveats that apply to the study as a whole: Conclusions about previously exposed vaccinees are limited because only a handful of AZD1222 recipients were SARS-CoV-2 seropositive at baseline. Participants were mostly white British, with more females than males. The authors suggested clonal diversity may have been underestimated. A significant rise in spike-specific TCR breadth and depth was observed after two AZD1222 doses relative to day 0 and relative to MenACWY recipients. Because no samples from the day 14 peak response were available, repertoires could be characterized only after the peak T cell response. CD4 TCRs associated with the vaccine covered the entire spike protein, and the dominant responses were in regions 160-218 and 743-854. Epitopes outside the regions mutated in the B.1.351 and B.1.1.7 variants were reportedly recognized by nearly half of the unique spike-specific TCRs. The 56-69-year group was small, and its depth increase did not reach significance, likely because of low power.

The V gene is TRBV3-1 (or the pseudogene TRBV3-2) and the J gene is TRBJ1-6, with 11 central nucleotides matching TRBD1. This receptor was identified in an adult in good health. Material: peripheral blood, obtained on day 0 of MenACWY control vaccination. The CDR3 has the sequence CASSRGTGTGGSPLHF. The nucleotide sequence reads as follows: TGTGCCAGCAGCCGCGGAACCGGGACAGGGGGGTCACCCCTCCACTTT.